These 31 T cell receptor beta chains were sequenced from one sample in a study of blood T cells in healthy people across ages. Then a second PCR, running about 6 to 11 cycles, was carried out with a sample-barcoded 5' primer and a J-beta primer mix. TCRdb fed the 5' RACE reads into MiXCR, producing one record per CDR3 protein. The repertoire includes 800,000 to 1,300,000 distinct CDR3 sequences, 25% of them detected once, and approximately 0.75% sits in the top ten. The same data also went into a second study, on T cells of mothers and their children.

The specimen sequenced was blood. These receptors were collected from a girl aged 2 to 10 in good health.

This clonotype appeared once. The chain links TRBV28 to TRBJ2-7; 7 bases align to TRBD2. V was clipped by 8 bases and J by 4 bases; unmatched bases: 14. The CDR3 length is 15 residues. The germline V gene encodes CDR1 MDHEN and CDR2 SYDVKM. The CDR3 region is CASFAVGGLSYEQYF. The DNA for the CDR3 is TGTGCCAGCTTTGCCGTGGGAGGGTTGAGTTACGAGCAGTACTTC.

The J gene is TRBJ1-1, the V gene TRBV7-9, with 7 bases aligning to TRBD1. Germline values: CDR1 SEHNR, CDR2 FQNEAQ (reference sequence). This CDR3 region has 16 residues. The V and J ends lost 3 bases and 5 bases, in that order; junction bases with no gene match: 12. As DNA, the CDR3 is TGTGCCAGCAGCTTTTCTGACGTGCAGGGGGGAACTGAAGCTTTCTTT. The encoded protein is CASSFSDVQGGTEAFF.

The chain links TRBV20-1 to TRBJ2-5; D may match TRBD1 or TRBD2 (5 bases each). Judging by the DNA end, TRBJ2-1 fits better; the J call may be wrong. The CDR3 length is 15 residues. Germline values: CDR1 DFQATT, CDR2 SNEGSKA (reference sequence). The CDR3 reads CSVQPGARSNFEQFF. In DNA, the CDR3 is TGCAGTGTTCAGCCCGGGGCTAGATCCAACTTTGAGCAGTTCTTC.

The genes are TRBV7-9 and TRBJ2-5; 8 nucleotides match TRBD2. The J call may be faulty, since TRBJ2-7 better matches the DNA end. Germline V gene data show CDR1 as SEHNR and CDR2 as FQNEAQ (reference sequence). The length of the CDR3 is 17 residues. CDR3 in amino acids: CASSPRLAGISPYEQYF. The CDR3 DNA sequence: TGTGCCAGCTCCCCTAGGCTAGCGGGTATTTCCCCCTACGAGCAGTACTTC.

This clonotype was counted a few times. V and J are TRBV11-2 and TRBJ2-3, with D possibly matching TRBD2 (6 bases). The CDR3 extends over 15 amino acids. Germline CDR1 and CDR2: SGHAT and FQNNGV. V lost 7 bases to trimming and J lost 0 bases, with 14 bases between them. DNA of the CDR3: TGTGCCAGCAACGAGGGCGGGATTAGCACAGATACGCAGTATTTT. Residues: CASNEGGISTDTQYF.

This clonotype has a handful of counts. The chain is built from TRBV12-3 or TRBV12-4 and TRBJ1-1; a weak D match, TRBD1 (6 bases). The CDR3 extends over 14 amino acids. Trimming stripped 0 bases from V and 3 bases from J, with 8 bases between. The CDR3 nucleotides are TGTGCCAGCAGTTTAGCAGAGGGGGACACTGAAGCTTTCTTT. Its protein is CASSLAEGDTEAFF.

This clonotype was counted only a few times. The final CDR3 position lacks the conserved phenylalanine or tryptophan, pointing to a likely read error. No DNA is shown, since the ends of the CDR3 on it are uncertain; the CDR3 is the one TCRdb lists. The chain joins TRBV7-3 to TRBJ2-5; TRBD1 is the table's D call, not checked against the DNA. Germline values: CDR1 SGHTA, CDR2 FQGTGA. The CDR3 length is 15 residues, termini included. The CDR3 protein is CASSLTKNQTGTTPL.

Note on this clonotype: Because the CDR3 is missing its conserved closing phenylalanine or tryptophan, this is likely a read error. This chain connects TRBV12-3 or TRBV12-4 to TRBJ2-1; unclear D gene. The DNA end is more similar to TRBJ2-7, so the J call may be wrong. The CDR3 has 15 residues. CDR3 region: CASSLDDGASYEQYL. The CDR3 coding sequence is TGTGCCAGCAGTTTAGACGACGGCGCGTCCTACGAGCAGTACCTC.

V is TRBV24-1 and J is TRBJ1-2, with 8 bases lining up with TRBD1. CDR1 and CDR2 (germline): KGHDR, SFDVKD. CDR3 size: 15 residues. J was trimmed by 4 bases and V by 0 bases; bases with no gene match: 3. As DNA, the CDR3 is TGTGCCACCAGTGATTTGCCAGGGGGCGTCTATGGCTACACCTTC. Translation: CATSDLPGGVYGYTF.

This chain uses TRBV20-1 with TRBJ1-1; 8 bases align to TRBD1. The V and J ends lost 4 bases and 1 base, in that order; junction bases with no gene match: 11. CDR3 length: 16 residues. Germline CDR1 DFQATT, CDR2 SNEGSKA (reference sequence). In DNA, the CDR3 is TGCAGTGCTACCAGCGGTGGGACAGGCAGGAACACTGAAGCTTTCTTT. It encodes CSATSGGTGRNTEAFF.

The table lists this clonotype with a few counts. This likely comes from a read error, as the CDR3 has no conserved phenylalanine or tryptophan at its end. The chain has TRBV27 and TRBJ2-1, with TRBD2 matching over 8 bases. The CDR3 runs 13 residues. The germline CDR1 and CDR2 sequences are MNHEY and SMNVEV (reference sequence). The V segment lost 2 bases and the J segment 10 bases; nucleotides outside the gene matches: 4. The CDR3: CASSLGLAGEQFL. The CDR3 region has the DNA TGTGCCAGCAGTTTAGGGCTAGCGGGCGAGCAGTTCCTC.

This chain connects TRBV11-2 to TRBJ2-5, with D unresolved. The DNA end is more similar to TRBJ2-1, so the J call may be wrong. This CDR3 region has 16 residues. Germline V CDR1 and CDR2: SGHAT, FQNNGV. The CDR3 coding sequence is TGTGCCAGCAGCATTCCCTCCGGCAACTTCTACAATGAGCAGTTCTTC. Translation: CASSIPSGNFYNEQFF.

The rearrangement uses TRBV10-3 and TRBJ2-6; TRBD1 matches at 9 bases. Germline V CDR1 and CDR2: ENHRY, SYGVKD. The CDR3 contains 16 residues. Trimming took 7 bases from V and 0 from J; bases not matched to a gene: 4. The CDR3 sequence: CAITGQGASGANVLTF. The DNA of the CDR3 is TGTGCCATCACGGGACAGGGTGCCTCTGGGGCCAACGTCCTGACTTTC.

The V and J genes are TRBV6-5 and TRBJ2-7, with a possible D match to TRBD2 (5 bases). In germline, CDR1 is MNHEY, CDR2 SVGAGI. The CDR3 covers 16 residues. The germline V and J ends were trimmed by 7 bases and 4 bases, with 23 bases remaining between them. The CDR3 sequence is CASIRSVGVGRYEQYF. CDR3 nucleotides: TGTGCCAGCATACGCTCGGTCGGGGTGGGAAGATACGAGCAGTACTTC.

This clonotype has a handful of counts. J is TRBJ2-1 and V is TRBV29-1; possibly TRBD2 for D (5 bases). The CDR3 length is 15 residues. V lost 7 bases and J 0 bases, leaving 16 bases between the germline ends. Germline loops: CDR1 SQVTM, CDR2 ANQGSEA. The DNA of the CDR3 is TGCAGCGGCTTTGGAGGCGGCAACTCCTACAATGAGCAGTTCTTC. Protein: CSGFGGGNSYNEQFF.

This clonotype was counted only a few times. The chain joins TRBV27 to TRBJ1-2; possible D gene TRBD1, 5 bases. The V end was cut by 8 bases, the J end by 3 bases, with 16 bases between. The CDR3 is 14 amino acids. CDR1 and CDR2 from the germline V gene are MNHEY and SMNVEV (reference sequence). CDR3 DNA sequence: TGTGCCAGCGCCCCTGGGGGGGAGGACTATGGCTACACCTTC. It yields the protein CASAPGGEDYGYTF.

The sample holds a few counts of this clonotype. This rearrangement joins TRBV7-2 to TRBJ2-7; TRBD1 might be the D (5 bases). The J call could be wrong; TRBJ2-1 is a better fit for the DNA end. The CDR3 loop spans 13 amino acids. Germline CDR1 and CDR2: SGHTA and FQGNSA. The CDR3 reads CASSLNRQNEQFF. CDR3 in DNA: TGTGCCAGCAGCCTAAACAGGCAGAACGAGCAGTTCTTC.

V usage is TRBV20-1 and J usage is TRBJ2-5; possible D gene TRBD1, 6 bases. Germline lookup yields CDR1 DFQATT and CDR2 SNEGSKA (reference sequence). Trimming took 4 bases from V and 0 from J, leaving 21 bases between them. This CDR3 is built from 17 residues. DNA for the CDR3: TGCAGTGCTAACCCGAGGGAAGGGGGTATATACCAAGAGACCCAGTACTTC. This translates into CSANPREGGIYQETQYF.

This chain uses TRBV11-2 with TRBJ2-7; D is uncertain. This CDR3 comprises 13 residues. Germline CDR1 SGHAT, CDR2 FQNNGV. Trimming removed 2 bases from V and 7 bases from J, with 12 bases in between. The CDR3 DNA follows: TGTGCCAGCAGCTTAATAGAAGAATCGGAGCAGTACTTC. It encodes CASSLIEESEQYF.

This clonotype was counted between two and nine times. The chain carries TRBV28 and TRBJ2-3, with a tentative D call TRBD2 (6 bases). The CDR3 contains 13 residues. The germline CDR1 and CDR2 sequences are MDHEN and SYDVKM. Deletions cut 10 bases from V and 2 bases from J, with 13 bases between. For the CDR3, the DNA is TGTGCCACCCGTAGCGGCTCCACAGATACGCAGTATTTT. It codes for CATRSGSTDTQYF.

This clonotype came up many times. V gene TRBV7-2 combines with J gene TRBJ2-5; a weak D match, TRBD2 (6 bases). The assigned J gene may be wrong: the sequence end matches TRBJ2-7 better. CDR3 size: 14 residues. Germline loops: CDR1 SGHTA, CDR2 FQGNSA. The CDR3 region has the DNA TGTGCCAGCAGCCCCCAAGCGGGTTCATACGAGCAGTACTTC. Its translation is CASSPQAGSYEQYF.

This clonotype occurred a few times. Compared with germline, one end of the junction differs, possibly owing to a read error. V gene TRBV7-9 combines with J gene TRBJ2-5; the D is unclear. Germline CDR1 SEHNR, CDR2 FQNEAQ (reference sequence). This CDR3 is built from 11 residues. Here the CDR3 DNA reads TGTGCCAACAGCAACGAAGAGACCCAGTACTTC. Its protein is CANSNEETQYF.

V is TRBV4-1 and J is TRBJ2-1, with D unresolved. The better agreement between TRBJ2-7 and the DNA end casts doubt on the J call. The CDR3 loop spans 14 amino acids. CDR1 MGHRA and CDR2 YSYEKL come from the germline V gene. CDR3 loop: CASSQDPLGSEQYF. The CDR3 nucleotides are TGCGCCAGCAGCCAAGATCCTCTCGGTAGCGAGCAGTACTTC.

This clonotype has only a few counts. V and J are TRBV13 and TRBJ2-7, with TRBD2 matching 11 bases. There are 14 residues in the CDR3. The junction had 1 base not matched to a gene; V was cut back by 4 bases and J by 2 bases. CDR1 is PRHDT, CDR2 FYEKMQ, per germline (reference sequence). The CDR3 coding sequence is TGTGCCAGCAGCTCGGGACTAGCGGCCTACGAGCAGTACTTC. Its translation: CASSSGLAAYEQYF.

This sequence joins TRBV27 and TRBJ2-1, with TRBD1 identical over 12 bases. Germline V lookup: CDR1 MNHEY, CDR2 SMNVEV (reference sequence). The CDR3 totals 22 residues. Trimming removed 2 bases from V and 4 bases from J; junction bases left unmatched: 21. CDR3 sequence: CASSLRAGGTGGLRGLYNEQFF. DNA of the CDR3: TGTGCCAGCAGTTTAAGAGCCGGAGGGACAGGGGGCCTTCGTGGGCTTTACAATGAGCAGTTCTTC.

The chain combines TRBV20-1 with TRBJ1-4, with D possibly TRBD1 on 6 matching bases. The CDR3 spans 15 residues. Trimming pared 4 bases from V and 5 bases from J, leaving 17 bases between. Germline CDR1 and CDR2: DFQATT and SNEGSKA (reference sequence). The CDR3 here is CSATRTALANEKLFF. CDR3 sequence (DNA): TGCAGTGCTACTCGGACAGCCCTAGCGAATGAAAAACTGTTTTTT.

At least ten counts were recorded for this clonotype. The chain joins TRBV20-1 to TRBJ2-5; 8 bases agree with TRBD2. With 1 base clipped from V and 5 bases from J, the junction kept 6 bases outside the gene matches. Per germline, CDR1 DFQATT and CDR2 SNEGSKA (reference sequence). The length of the CDR3 is 14 residues. Here the CDR3 reads CSARVAGMGETQYF. The CDR3 DNA reads TGCAGTGCTAGAGTAGCGGGGATGGGGGAGACCCAGTACTTC.

This chain connects TRBV7-9 to TRBJ1-1; the match to TRBD1 covers 7 bases. The CDR3 spans 14 residues. Germline values: CDR1 SEHNR, CDR2 FQNEAQ (reference sequence). The V segment lost 4 bases and the J segment 9 bases; nucleotides outside the gene matches: 11. CDR3 sequence: CASSSPSTGTKAFF. CDR3 nucleotides: TGTGCCAGCAGCTCTCCTTCGACAGGGACAAAAGCTTTCTTT.

The chain recombines TRBV29-1 with TRBJ2-3; maybe TRBD1 (6 bases). Per germline, CDR1 SQVTM and CDR2 ANQGSEA. V was pared by 3 bases and J by 2 bases, with 15 bases between. The CDR3 length is 15 residues. In DNA, the CDR3 is TGCAGCGTTGACCCTGGACAGCTGTACACAGATACGCAGTATTTT. It specifies CSVDPGQLYTDTQYF.

The chain couples TRBV3-1 to TRBJ2-1, with 7 bases lining up with TRBD1. The CDR3 has 15 amino acids. J was trimmed by 4 bases and V by 2 bases; bases with no gene match: 5. CDR1 LGHDT and CDR2 YNNKEL come from the germline V gene (reference sequence). The CDR3 is CASSQRQGDYNEQFF. The CDR3 DNA reads TGTGCCAGCAGCCAAAGACAGGGAGATTACAATGAGCAGTTCTTC.

This clonotype was detected only a few times. CDR3 amino acids: CASSSTGRRSGYTF. The CDR3 region has the DNA TGTGCCAGCAGCTCCACAGGGCGAAGGTCTGGCTACACCTTC. V gene TRBV9 combines with J gene TRBJ1-2, with D possibly TRBD1 on 6 matching bases. The germline gives CDR1 SGDLS, CDR2 YYNGEE. Deletions cut 4 bases from V and 7 bases from J, with 17 bases between. The CDR3 loop spans 14 amino acids.